This TCR beta chain derives from a study of blood T cell repertoires in COVID-19. The assay was immunoSEQ multiplex PCR, and TCRdb's table has in-frame clones only and misses some. The profile covers around 200,000 clones, with about 86% appearing a single time and 2.5% to 3.5% taken by the ten largest. There are 16 residues in the CDR3. The germline CDR1 and CDR2 sequences are SGHVS and FQNEAQ. After removal of 3 bases from V and 4 bases from J, the junction contained 4 bases not matched to a gene. The sequenced sample consisted of peripheral blood. This clonotype was sampled from a man aged 50-59 years with active or convalescent COVID-19. The rearrangement joins TRBV7-8 to TRBJ2-1; 12 bases are shared with TRBD2. The CDR3 loop is CASSFLLAGGYNEQFF. The CDR3 region has the DNA TGTGCCAGCAGCTTCTTACTAGCGGGAGGATACAATGAGCAGTTCTTC. The full variable domain, with the rest looked up from reference TRBV7-8 and TRBJ2-1, is GAGVSQSPRYKVAKRGQDVALRCDPISGHVSLFWYQQALGQGPEFLTYFQNEAQLDKSGLPSDRFFAERPEGSVSTLKIQRTQQEDSAVYLCASSFLLAGGYNEQFFGPGTRLTVL.